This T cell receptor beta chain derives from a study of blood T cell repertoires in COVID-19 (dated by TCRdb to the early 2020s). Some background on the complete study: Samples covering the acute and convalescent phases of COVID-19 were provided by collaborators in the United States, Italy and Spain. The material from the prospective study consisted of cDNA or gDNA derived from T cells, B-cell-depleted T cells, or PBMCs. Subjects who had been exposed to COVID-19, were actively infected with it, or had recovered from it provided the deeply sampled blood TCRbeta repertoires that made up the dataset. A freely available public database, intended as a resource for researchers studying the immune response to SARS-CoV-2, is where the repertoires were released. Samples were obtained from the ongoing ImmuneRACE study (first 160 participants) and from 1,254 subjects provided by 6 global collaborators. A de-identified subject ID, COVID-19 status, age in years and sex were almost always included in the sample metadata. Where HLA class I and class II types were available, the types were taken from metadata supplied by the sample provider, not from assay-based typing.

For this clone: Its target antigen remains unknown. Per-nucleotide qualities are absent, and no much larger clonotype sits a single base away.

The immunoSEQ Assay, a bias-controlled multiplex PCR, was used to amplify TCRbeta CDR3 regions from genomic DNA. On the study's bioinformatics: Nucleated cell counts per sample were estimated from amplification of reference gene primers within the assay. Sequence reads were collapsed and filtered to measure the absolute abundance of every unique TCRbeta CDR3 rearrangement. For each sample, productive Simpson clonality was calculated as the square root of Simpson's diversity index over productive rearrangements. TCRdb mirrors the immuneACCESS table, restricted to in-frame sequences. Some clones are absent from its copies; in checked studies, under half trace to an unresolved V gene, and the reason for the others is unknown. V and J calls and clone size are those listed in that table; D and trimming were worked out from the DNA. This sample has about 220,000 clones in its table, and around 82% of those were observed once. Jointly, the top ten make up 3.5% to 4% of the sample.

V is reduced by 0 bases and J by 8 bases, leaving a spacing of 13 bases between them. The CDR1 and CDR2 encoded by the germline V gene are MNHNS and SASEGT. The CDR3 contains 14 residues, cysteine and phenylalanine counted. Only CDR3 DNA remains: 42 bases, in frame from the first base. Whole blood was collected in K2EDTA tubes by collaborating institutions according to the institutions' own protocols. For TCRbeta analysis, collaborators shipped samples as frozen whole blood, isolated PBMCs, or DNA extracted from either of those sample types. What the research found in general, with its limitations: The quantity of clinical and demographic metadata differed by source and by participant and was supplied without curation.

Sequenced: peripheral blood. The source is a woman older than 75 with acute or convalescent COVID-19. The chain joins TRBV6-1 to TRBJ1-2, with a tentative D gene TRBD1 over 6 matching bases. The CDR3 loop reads CASSEAGTTGGYTF. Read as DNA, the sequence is TGTGCCAGCAGTGAAGCTGGGACAACCGGCGGCTACACCTTC.